The 5 T cell receptor beta chains below were found in one sample sequenced in a study of control samples from healthy donors and cancer patients (TCRdb year 2020). Library construction relied on the immunoSEQ multiplex PCR assay. TCRdb mirrors the immuneACCESS table, restricted to in-frame sequences. Some clones are absent from its copies; in checked studies, under half trace to an unresolved V gene, and the reason for the others is unknown. The table for this sample lists about 160,000 clones; about 87% of them were counted only once. The ten largest clones add up to 12% of the sample. Sequenced: blood. The receptor set was obtained from a man aged 25 to 45 in good health.

The CDR3 loop reads CATSTPRANVLTF. CDR3 sequence (DNA): TGTGCCACCAGCACTCCACGGGCCAACGTCCTGACTTTC. The V and J genes are TRBV15 and TRBJ2-6; D gene unclear. CDR1 and CDR2 (germline): LNHNV, YYDKDF (reference sequence). This CDR3 region has 13 residues. Trimming removed 4 bases from V and 5 bases from J, with 6 bases in between. The full variable domain, its missing parts supplied by reference TRBV15 and TRBJ2-6, is DAMVIQNPRYQVTQFGKPVTLSCSQTLNHNVMYWYQQKSSQAPKLLFHYYDKDFNNEADTPDNFQSRRPNTSFCFLDIRSPGLGDTAMYLCATSTPRANVLTFGAGSRLTVL.

The genes are TRBV19 and TRBJ1-5; D is possibly TRBD1 (5 bases). Deletions cut 3 bases from V and 0 bases from J, with 9 bases between. Germline V gives CDR1 LNHDA, CDR2 SQIVND (reference sequence). CDR3 length: 15 residues. The CDR3 DNA reads TGTGCCAGTAGTATCCGTGGGGGTAGCAATCAGCCCCAGCATTTT. It translates to CASSIRGGSNQPQHF.

This rearrangement joins TRBV7-9 to TRBJ2-2; no reliable D call. Germline V lookup: CDR1 SEHNR, CDR2 FQNEAQ (reference sequence). The CDR3 sequence is 15 residues long. Trimming shortened V by 2 bases and J by 3 bases, and 10 bases separated the two germline ends. CDR3 nucleotide sequence: TGTGCCAGCAGCTTAACGCTGTCGGACACCGGGGAGCTGTTTTTT. Residues: CASSLTLSDTGELFF.

The chain is built from TRBV18 and TRBJ1-6; possible D gene TRBD1, 5 bases. The germline V gene has CDR1 KGHSH and CDR2 LQKENI. The germline V and J ends were trimmed by 2 bases and 7 bases, with 12 bases remaining between them. This CDR3 region has 15 residues. CDR3 DNA sequence: TGTGCCAGCTCACCAGGGACGGTAAACAATTCACCCCTCCACTTT. The encoded protein is CASSPGTVNNSPLHF.

The rearrangement joins TRBV14 to TRBJ1-6, with no clear D. The CDR3 sequence is 17 residues long. The V end lost 1 base, the J end lost 3 bases, and 13 bases lay between the germline ends. Per the germline V gene, CDR1 is SGHDN and CDR2 is FVKESK. The chain's CDR3 is CASSQVFRSGYNSPLHF. For the CDR3, the DNA is TGTGCCAGCAGCCAAGTGTTTCGATCGGGCTATAATTCACCCCTCCACTTT.